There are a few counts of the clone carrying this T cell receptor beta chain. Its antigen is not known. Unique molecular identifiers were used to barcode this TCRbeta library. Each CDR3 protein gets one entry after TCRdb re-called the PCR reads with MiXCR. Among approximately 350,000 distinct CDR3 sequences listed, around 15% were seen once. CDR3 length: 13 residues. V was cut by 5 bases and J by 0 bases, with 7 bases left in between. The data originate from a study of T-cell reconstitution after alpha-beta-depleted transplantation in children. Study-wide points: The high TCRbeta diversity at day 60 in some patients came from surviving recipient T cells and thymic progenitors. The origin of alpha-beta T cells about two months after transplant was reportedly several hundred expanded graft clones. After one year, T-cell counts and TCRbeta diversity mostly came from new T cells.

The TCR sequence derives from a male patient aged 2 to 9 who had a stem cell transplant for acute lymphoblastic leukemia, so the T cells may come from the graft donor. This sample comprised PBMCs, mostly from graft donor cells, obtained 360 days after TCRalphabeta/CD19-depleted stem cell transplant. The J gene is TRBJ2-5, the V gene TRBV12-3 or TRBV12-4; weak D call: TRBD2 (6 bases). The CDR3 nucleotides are TGTGCCAGCAGTGCGGGGCACCAAGAGACCCAGTACTTC. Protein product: CASSAGHQETQYF.